This T cell receptor beta chain was recovered during a study of blood T cell repertoires in COVID-19. Study-wide context: The origin of the acute and convalescent COVID-19 samples was the United States, Italy and Spain.

The CDR3 contains 14 residues. With V trimmed by 5 bases and J by 8 bases, 4 bases remained unmatched. Germline values: CDR1 LGHDT, CDR2 YNNKEL (reference sequence). Authors' analysis steps: The assay estimated nucleated cells by amplifying reference gene primers. The data were produced by immunoSEQ multiplex PCR, yet TCRdb's version contains in-frame clones alone and is incomplete. The V and J calls and clone size come from that table; D and trimming were worked out from the DNA. This repertoire shows roughly 230,000 clones, approximately 83% found once; its top ten account for less than 6.5%. The receptor was isolated from a human donor in a cohort sampled during active COVID-19. The rearrangement joins TRBV3-1 (or the pseudogene TRBV3-2) to TRBJ1-6; 9 bases fit TRBD1. Source material: peripheral blood. The CDR3 reads CASSTGTGYSPLHF. Written as DNA, the CDR3 is TGTGCCAGCAGCACCGGGACAGGGTATTCACCCCTCCACTTT.